The rows below give T cell receptor beta chains drawn from one sample of a study of OX40 agonist ivuxolimab in advanced cancers. Here immunoSEQ multiplex PCR was the method, and the copy in TCRdb shows in-frame clones only, minus some. The sample includes about 78,000 clones, 85% to 95% of them seen just once. The material was CD4+ or CD8+ T cells sorted from blood, obtained in a trial of the OX40 agonist ivuxolimab. Source of these receptors: an adult with an advanced solid tumor such as melanoma, head and neck, liver or kidney cancer. Each CDR3 is given with its conserved first and last residue. Clone size is given for some rows only: seen once, a few or many times, or a class if the clone is expanded.

cdr3_aa: CASSPYSTDNEQFF
clone_size: NA
v_call: TRBV18
j_call: TRBJ2-1

cdr3_aa: CASSSGQAANTRTEAFF
clone_size: NA
v_call: TRBV5-1
j_call: TRBJ1-1

cdr3_aa: CASSPGGRLNTEAFF
clone_size: NA
v_call: TRBV5-4
j_call: TRBJ1-1

cdr3_aa: CASSLPTGGYTF
clone_size: NA
v_call: TRBV7-2
j_call: TRBJ1-2

cdr3_aa: CASSFGRDTGELFF
clone_size: NA
v_call: TRBV11-3
j_call: TRBJ2-2

cdr3_aa: CATSRDKGAGNTIYF
clone_size: NA
v_call: TRBV15
j_call: TRBJ1-3

cdr3_aa: CASPAGAGPYEQYF
clone_size: NA
v_call: TRBV2
j_call: TRBJ2-7

cdr3_aa: CASSSGQGRNYGYTF
clone_size: NA
v_call: TRBV5-4
j_call: TRBJ1-2

cdr3_aa: CASSLGPMETQYF
clone_size: NA
v_call: TRBV4-2
j_call: TRBJ2-5

cdr3_aa: CASSEAVGTPEAFF
clone_size: NA
v_call: TRBV6-4
j_call: TRBJ1-1

cdr3_aa: CASSLDSGGAYEQYF
clone_size: NA
v_call: TRBV13
j_call: TRBJ2-7

cdr3_aa: CASSLGFGRGSTYEQYF
clone_size: NA
v_call: TRBV5-4
j_call: TRBJ2-7

cdr3_aa: CASSLEVSGGIMTEAFF
clone_size: NA
v_call: TRBV7-8
j_call: TRBJ1-1

cdr3_aa: CAISQGRVNYGYTF
clone_size: NA
v_call: TRBV10-3
j_call: TRBJ1-2

cdr3_aa: CASSQDWVQGGYYEQYF
clone_size: NA
v_call: TRBV4-1
j_call: TRBJ2-7

cdr3_aa: CASSADRFSYEQYF
clone_size: NA
v_call: TRBV2
j_call: NA

cdr3_aa: CASSYRQGATDTQYF
clone_size: NA
v_call: TRBV4-2
j_call: TRBJ2-3

cdr3_aa: CASSPPLWGGNGYTF
clone_size: NA
v_call: TRBV28
j_call: TRBJ1-2

cdr3_aa: CASSLWGSSETQYF
clone_size: NA
v_call: TRBV5-6
j_call: TRBJ2-5

cdr3_aa: CASSPGGGGHYGYTF
clone_size: once
v_call: TRBV5-4
j_call: TRBJ1-2

cdr3_aa: CASSGTVEKLFF
clone_size: once
v_call: TRBV28
j_call: TRBJ1-4

cdr3_aa: CASSAGLAGEETQYF
clone_size: NA
v_call: TRBV5-1
j_call: TRBJ2-5

cdr3_aa: CATRGRAAEDTQYF
clone_size: NA
v_call: TRBV10-1
j_call: TRBJ2-3

cdr3_aa: CASSSSQQTQYF
clone_size: NA
v_call: TRBV5-4
j_call: TRBJ2-5

cdr3_aa: CASSLGSKDNEQFF
clone_size: once
v_call: TRBV7-9
j_call: TRBJ2-1

cdr3_aa: CATSRDQAAQYF
clone_size: NA
v_call: TRBV15
j_call: TRBJ2-5

cdr3_aa: CAIRDNSYEQYF
clone_size: NA
v_call: TRBV6-9
j_call: TRBJ2-7

cdr3_aa: CASSLGAGSLNTEAFF
clone_size: NA
v_call: TRBV5-6
j_call: TRBJ1-1

cdr3_aa: CASSLRGASYNSPLHF
clone_size: few
v_call: TRBV5-1
j_call: TRBJ1-6

cdr3_aa: CAISDHGSSGNTIYF
clone_size: NA
v_call: TRBV10-3
j_call: TRBJ1-3

cdr3_aa: CASSRNRGSEAFF
clone_size: few
v_call: TRBV27
j_call: TRBJ1-1

cdr3_aa: CASSLASSGRNEQFF
clone_size: NA
v_call: TRBV7-2
j_call: TRBJ2-1

cdr3_aa: CASSILGEGSTGELFF
clone_size: NA
v_call: TRBV19
j_call: TRBJ2-2

cdr3_aa: CASSPPSQETQYF
clone_size: NA
v_call: TRBV18
j_call: TRBJ2-5

cdr3_aa: CASSLRSINYGYTF
clone_size: NA
v_call: TRBV5-4
j_call: TRBJ1-2

cdr3_aa: CASSSPRGYLGQYF
clone_size: NA
v_call: TRBV28
j_call: TRBJ2-7

cdr3_aa: CASSQRAWGGRDNEQFF
clone_size: NA
v_call: TRBV4-2
j_call: TRBJ2-1

cdr3_aa: CASSELGVVDYGYTF
clone_size: NA
v_call: TRBV6-1
j_call: TRBJ1-2

cdr3_aa: CASSLPSGGTGELFF
clone_size: NA
v_call: TRBV5-6
j_call: TRBJ2-2

cdr3_aa: CASSLGELPGDLRNQPQHF
clone_size: NA
v_call: TRBV5-1
j_call: TRBJ1-5

cdr3_aa: CASSQFTGSSYNEQFF
clone_size: NA
v_call: TRBV18
j_call: TRBJ2-1

cdr3_aa: CASSGQGTNEKLFF
clone_size: NA
v_call: TRBV5-1
j_call: TRBJ1-4

cdr3_aa: CASSPPAGVIGEQYF
clone_size: NA
v_call: TRBV5-1
j_call: TRBJ2-7

cdr3_aa: CASSPTSENTGELFF
clone_size: once
v_call: TRBV5-1
j_call: TRBJ2-2